This TCR beta chain was documented in a study of T cell repertoires in cytomegalovirus infection. Study at large: Recently identified HLA-C-restricted CMV epitopes were used, and well-studied HLA-B-restricted CMV epitopes were used as well. Overall study results and limits: Dominating the ex vivo response were HLA-C-restricted CMV-specific TCR beta clonotypes.

This CDR3 region has 15 residues. The V end was cut by 7 bases, the J end by 0 bases, with 14 bases between. The V gene's germline CDR1 is LGHNT and CDR2 FRNRAP. For this clonotype: The antigen remains undetermined.

TCRdb fed the reads into MiXCR, producing one record per CDR3 protein. The table shows about 920,000 distinct CDR3 sequences, with more than 25% occurring only once. Here the sequenced sample was cultured CD8+ T cells from PBMCs, taken from culture after CMV antigen stimulation. The TCR was taken from a human donor in good health (CMV status not recorded). Some clones in this sample may be carry-over from other donors' samples. This chain joins TRBV12-5 and TRBJ2-3, with D hard to call. The CDR3 spells CASVTGRVSTDTQYF. The CDR3 DNA reads TGTGCTAGTGTAACCGGAAGGGTTAGCACAGATACGCAGTATTTT.